The 18 T cell receptor beta chains given below trace back to one sample, sequenced in a study of shared clonotypes between healthy human individuals. The method was immunoSEQ multiplex PCR; TCRdb's version includes in-frame clones alone and lacks a portion of them. Among some 530,000 clones listed, 65% to 85% were seen once. The specimen sequenced was PBMCs. These receptors were obtained from a woman aged 40 to 55 in good health. Some clones in this sample may be carry-over from other donors' samples.

Comments on this clone: This could be a read error, since a much larger clone is one nucleotide away. V is TRBV27 and J is TRBJ2-2; tentatively, D is TRBD2 (5 bases). This CDR3 comprises 17 residues. Germline values: CDR1 MNHEY, CDR2 SMNVEV (reference sequence). The V end was cut by 4 bases, the J end by 1 base, with 16 bases between. The CDR3 loop is CASSYRGGFGNTGELFF. CDR3 nucleotide sequence: TGTGCCAGCAGTTACCGGGGTGGGTTCGGGAACACCGGGGAGCTGTTTTTT.

Comments on this clone: A far larger clone is off by one base, so a read error is likely. CDR3 in DNA: TGTGCCAGCAGGGATCATACGGGGTGCTACACTGAAGCTTTCTTT. As protein: CASRDHTGCYTEAFF. This chain joins TRBV2 and TRBJ1-1, with no clear D. V was trimmed by 6 bases and J by 3 bases, leaving 17 bases between them. Germline V CDR1 and CDR2: SNHLY, FYNNEI. The CDR3 length is 15 residues.

This rearrangement joins TRBV7-2 to TRBJ2-5, with D possibly being TRBD2 (6 bases). Trimming shortened V by 6 bases and J by 5 bases, and 13 bases separated the two germline ends. The germline CDR1 and CDR2 sequences are SGHTA and FQGNSA. This CDR3 contains 13 residues. CDR3 in DNA: TGTGCCAGCAGGCGGAGTGGAGGGGAGACCCAGTACTTC. Residues: CASRRSGGETQYF.

This clone was detected only once. The CDR3 nucleotides are TGTGCCAGCTCACCTCGGGACAGTACTAACTATGGCTACACCTTC. It codes for CASSPRDSTNYGYTF. The chain employs TRBV18 and TRBJ1-2; TRBD1 matches at 7 bases. The CDR3 runs to 15 residues. Looked up from germline, CDR1 is KGHSH and CDR2 is LQKENI. The trim removed 3 bases at V and 0 bases at J, leaving 4 bases unmatched.

This chain connects TRBV4-3 to TRBJ2-2; D gene unclear. This CDR3 region has 15 residues. V lost 0 bases and J 5 bases, leaving 10 bases between the germline ends. The germline CDR1 and CDR2 sequences are LGHNA and YSLEER. The CDR3: CASSQEWRRTGELFF. CDR3 nucleotides: TGCGCCAGCAGCCAAGAATGGCGCAGGACCGGGGAGCTGTTTTTT.

The gene calls are TRBV6-5 and TRBJ2-3; a possible D gene is TRBD2 (6 bases). Deletions cut 4 bases from V and 9 bases from J, with 14 bases between. This CDR3 spans 13 amino acids. Per the germline V gene, CDR1 is MNHEY and CDR2 is SVGAGI. CDR3 region: CASSSPRRDTQYF. In nucleotides, the CDR3 is TGTGCCAGCAGTTCCCCCCGGCGGGACACGCAGTATTTT.

This clone showed up just once. Only one base separates this from a far larger clonotype, so it likely reflects a read error. This sample includes further DNA sequences coding for the same CDR3. The V and J genes are TRBV27 and TRBJ1-5; possible D gene TRBD1, 6 bases. Germline CDR1 reads MNHEY; CDR2 reads SMNVEV (reference sequence). This CDR3 is 14 amino acids long. The CDR3 nucleotides are TGTGCCAGCAGCCCCCGGGACAACAATCAGCCACAGCATTTT. This gives the protein CASSPRDNNQPQHF.

The chain has TRBV5-1 and TRBJ2-1, with a weak D call TRBD1 (6 bases). Trimming removed 4 bases from V and 2 bases from J, with 10 bases in between. This CDR3 spans 14 amino acids. Germline loops: CDR1 SGHRS, CDR2 YFSETQ. CDR3 nucleotides: TGCGCCAGCAGCCCCGGGACAACCTACAATGAGCAGTTCTTC. This encodes CASSPGTTYNEQFF.

A word on this clone: The sample carries other DNA sequences with the same CDR3. The chain recombines TRBV10-3 with TRBJ1-1; D is ambiguous. The germline V gene encodes CDR1 ENHRY and CDR2 SYGVKD. The CDR3 is 13 amino acids. V was trimmed by 2 bases and J by 0 bases, leaving 4 bases between them. The DNA for the CDR3 is TGTGCCATCAGTGAGCAGGTGAACACTGAAGCTTTCTTT. As protein: CAISEQVNTEAFF.

V is TRBV6-1 and J is TRBJ2-5; maybe TRBD2 (5 bases). With 0 bases removed from V and 7 bases from J, the gap between germline ends came to 12 bases. Germline V gene lookup returns CDR1 MNHNS and CDR2 SASEGT. The CDR3 loop spans 14 amino acids. In DNA form, the CDR3 reads TGTGCCAGCAGTGAAGCGCGGGTCTTGGGGACCCAGTACTTC. The encoded protein is CASSEARVLGTQYF.

This clone occurred once. The rearrangement links TRBV6-1 to TRBJ2-7; 12 positions agree with TRBD1. After removal of 6 bases from V and 4 bases from J, the junction contained 1 base not matched to a gene. Germline V CDR1 and CDR2: MNHNS, SASEGT. This CDR3 region has 13 residues. CDR3 DNA: TGTGCCAGCAGGGGACAGGGGGCTTACGAGCAGTACTTC. Its protein is CASRGQGAYEQYF.

The chain joins TRBV30 to TRBJ2-5; TRBD2 matches at 11 bases. Per the germline V gene, CDR1 is GTSNPN and CDR2 is SVGIG (reference sequence). The CDR3 totals 16 residues. V shed 1 base and J 5 bases; nucleotides not matched to a gene: 9. The DNA for the CDR3 is TGTGCCTGGAGTGGCTCTAGCGGGAGGAGTTTGGAGACCCAGTACTTC. Amino acids: CAWSGSSGRSLETQYF.

In its sample, this clone was seen a few times. The chain uses TRBV5-1 and TRBJ2-7, with TRBD1 matching 8 bases. This CDR3 has 15 amino acids. In germline, CDR1 is SGHRS, CDR2 YFSETQ. V lost 1 base, J lost 4 bases, and 7 bases stayed unmatched. The CDR3 DNA sequence: TGCGCCAGCAGCTTGACGGACAGGGTCGAATACGAGCAGTACTTC. Protein sequence: CASSLTDRVEYEQYF. The full variable domain, with the rest looked up from reference TRBV5-1 and TRBJ2-7, is KAGVTQTPRYLIKTRGQQVTLSCSPISGHRSVSWYQQTPGQGLQFLFEYFSETQRNKGNFPGRFSGRQFSNSRSEMNVSTLELGDSALYLCASSLTDRVEYEQYFGPGTRLTVT.

In the case of this clone: A read error is the likely source, as a far larger clone sits one nucleotide away. The genes are TRBV2 and TRBJ1-6; D is unresolved. Germline V CDR1 and CDR2: SNHLY, FYNNEI. The CDR3 spans 14 residues. CDR3 in amino acids: CAGSVEAWNSPLHF. The CDR3, as DNA: TGTGCCGGCAGTGTTGAGGCTTGGAATTCACCCCTCCACTTT.

This chain connects TRBV6-6 to TRBJ2-3; a weak D match, TRBD2 (6 bases). V was cut by 5 bases and J by 6 bases, with 15 bases left in between. This CDR3 is 14 amino acids long. CDR1 is MNHNY and CDR2 is SVGAGI in the germline V gene (reference sequence). The CDR3 loop reads CASSLPGGWDTQYF. The CDR3 DNA is TGTGCCAGCAGTCTCCCCGGGGGTTGGGATACGCAGTATTTT.

V is TRBV7-3 and J is TRBJ2-3; a possible D gene is TRBD2 (6 bases). V gave up 5 bases and J gave up 6 bases, with 21 bases separating them. The CDR3 runs to 16 residues. Germline loops: CDR1 SGHTA, CDR2 FQGTGA. The DNA of the CDR3 is TGTGCCAGCAGCCCCCGCCTGGCGGGACCCTCGGATACGCAGTATTTT. Protein product: CASSPRLAGPSDTQYF.

This clone was seen ten or more times. The same CDR3 also results from other DNA sequences found in this sample. The J gene is TRBJ1-1, the V gene TRBV18, with 7 bases aligning to TRBD1. Germline-derived CDR1 and CDR2 are KGHSH and LQKENI. Losses at the gene ends were 1 base for V and 1 base for J; bases not matched to a gene: 3. The CDR3 totals 15 residues. CDR3 region: CASSPRQGGNTEAFF. CDR3 DNA sequence: TGTGCCAGCTCACCACGACAGGGAGGGAACACTGAAGCTTTCTTT.

Points on this clone: This likely reflects a read error, since a far larger clone is one base away. The V and J genes are TRBV30 and TRBJ1-5; 8 nucleotides line up with TRBD1. CDR1 is GTSNPN and CDR2 is SVGIG in the germline V gene (reference sequence). The CDR3 loop spans 12 amino acids. Trimming removed 2 bases from V and 16 bases from J; junction bases left unmatched: 10. CDR3 DNA sequence: TGTGCCTGGAGTCCCGGGACAGGCCCAGATCATTTT. This encodes CAWSPGTGPDHF.